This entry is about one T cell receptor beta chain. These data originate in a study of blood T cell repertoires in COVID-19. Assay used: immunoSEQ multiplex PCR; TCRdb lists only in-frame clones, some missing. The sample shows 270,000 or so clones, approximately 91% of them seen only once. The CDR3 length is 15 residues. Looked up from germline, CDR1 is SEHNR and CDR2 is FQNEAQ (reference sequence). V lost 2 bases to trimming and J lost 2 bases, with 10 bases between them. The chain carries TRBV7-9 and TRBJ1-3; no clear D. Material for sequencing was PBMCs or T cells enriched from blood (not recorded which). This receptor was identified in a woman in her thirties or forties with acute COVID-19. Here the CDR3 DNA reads TGTGCCAGCAGCTTATATCCCCTTGCTGGAAACACCATATATTTT. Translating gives CASSLYPLAGNTIYF. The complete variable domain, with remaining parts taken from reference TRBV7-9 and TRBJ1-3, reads DTGVSQNPRHKITKRGQNVTFRCDPISEHNRLYWYRQTLGQGPEFLTYFQNEAQLEKSRLLSDRFSAERPKGSFSTLEIQRTEQGDSAMYLCASSLYPLAGNTIYFGEGSWLTVV.